This TCR beta chain was documented in a study of blood T cell repertoires in COVID-19. Germline CDR1 LGHDT, CDR2 YNNKEL (reference sequence). CDR3 length: 20 residues. The ends lost 4 bases at V and 0 bases at J; junction bases unmatched: 16. Sequenced by immunoSEQ multiplex PCR; TCRdb stores in-frame clones only, minus some. The repertoire holds some 95,000 clones, with 91% as singletons. The specimen was peripheral blood. The rearrangement uses TRBV3-1 (or the pseudogene TRBV3-2) and TRBJ2-2; 8 nucleotides match TRBD2. The clonotype comes from a human donor with active COVID-19. The donor label of this sample is uncertain. The DNA of the CDR3 is TGTGCCAGCAGCCCCCACCTAAGGGCGGGGGGCGACGCGAACACCGGGGAGCTGTTTTTT. Amino acid sequence: CASSPHLRAGGDANTGELFF.